What follows are 15 T cell receptor beta chains derived from one specimen sequenced in a study of T cell repertoires in cytomegalovirus infection. TCRdb ran MiXCR on the reads and lists one entry per CDR3 protein. The sample records 380,000 or so distinct CDR3 sequences, roughly 36% being singletons. These receptors have no identified antigens. Sequencing used cultured PBMCs, obtained from culture after CMV antigen stimulation. The receptors were gathered from a human donor in good health (CMV status not recorded). Some clones in this sample may be carry-over from other donors' samples.

The rearrangement links TRBV6-1 to TRBJ2-7; 12 nucleotides align to TRBD2. This CDR3 has 17 residues. V trimming: 6 bases; J trimming: 4 bases; junction bases outside the gene matches: 13. The germline V gene has CDR1 MNHNS and CDR2 SASEGT. The CDR3 nucleotides read TGTGCCAGCAGCTCCCGACCGACTAGCGGGAGTTTATACGAGCAGTACTTC. Translation gives CASSSRPTSGSLYEQYF.

V is TRBV6-1 and J is TRBJ1-1; 7 bases agree with TRBD1. Germline V gene lookup returns CDR1 MNHNS and CDR2 SASEGT. The length of the CDR3 is 12 residues. Losses at the gene ends were 10 bases for V and 4 bases for J; bases not matched to a gene: 6. DNA of the CDR3: TGTGCCACCACAGGGGTGGGCACTGAAGCTTTCTTT. Amino acid sequence: CATTGVGTEAFF.

This clonotype was seen a few times. The genes are TRBV19 and TRBJ2-3; possible D gene TRBD1, 5 bases. This CDR3 contains 13 residues. Germline V gene sequence: CDR1 LNHDA, CDR2 SQIVND (reference sequence). Trimming took off 3 bases at V and 5 bases at J, with 9 bases between the two ends. The CDR3, as DNA: TGTGCCAGTAGTATGACAGACAGAGATACGCAGTATTTT. It codes for CASSMTDRDTQYF.

This clonotype was counted a few times. The gene calls are TRBV12-3 or TRBV12-4 and TRBJ2-1; D uncertain. Trimming removed 1 base from V and 4 bases from J, with 8 bases in between. The CDR3 totals 14 residues. In DNA form, the CDR3 reads TGTGCCAGCAGTTTAGAGGAAAATTACAATGAGCAGTTCTTC. Translation gives CASSLEENYNEQFF.

The genes are TRBV29-1 and TRBJ2-5, with a weak D call TRBD1 (6 bases). Trimming took off 8 bases at V and 4 bases at J, with 14 bases between the two ends. Germline CDR1 SQVTM, CDR2 ANQGSEA. The CDR3 runs to 12 residues. Here the CDR3 DNA reads TGCAGCTCCGGAAAAGGGGGAGAGACCCAGTACTTC. Translated: CSSGKGGETQYF. The variable domain in full, completed from reference TRBV29-1 and TRBJ2-5, reads SAVISQKPSRDICQRGTSLTIQCQVDSQVTMMFWYRQQPGQSLTLIATANQGSEATYESGFVIDKFPISRPNLTFSTLTVSNMSPEDSSIYLCSSGKGGETQYFGPGTRLLVL.

The V and J genes are TRBV7-2 and TRBJ2-5; D is unresolved. The germline V gene has CDR1 SGHTA and CDR2 FQGNSA. V gave up 2 bases and J gave up 2 bases, with 6 bases separating them. The CDR3 covers 13 residues. DNA for the CDR3: TGTGCCAGCAGCTTATGGATGCAAGAGACCCAGTACTTC. It specifies CASSLWMQETQYF.

Concerning this clonotype itself: This could be a read error, since a much larger clone is one nucleotide away. The chain combines TRBV12-3 or TRBV12-4 with TRBJ1-1; 7 bases align to TRBD1. V trimming: 6 bases; J trimming: 4 bases; junction bases outside the gene matches: 5. This CDR3 region has 13 residues. Here the CDR3 DNA reads TGTGCCAGCAGCCCGACAGGGAGCACTGAAGCTTTCTTT. Translation gives CASSPTGSTEAFF.

The chain carries TRBV7-9 and TRBJ2-7; TRBD1 matches 7 bases. This CDR3 region has 15 residues. Germline V gene lookup returns CDR1 SEHNR and CDR2 FQNEAQ (reference sequence). V shed 1 base and J 2 bases; nucleotides not matched to a gene: 5. The DNA of the CDR3 is TGTGCCAGCAGCTTAGACGGGACAGTCGCCTACGAGCAGTACTTC. Encoded protein: CASSLDGTVAYEQYF.

This clonotype was found a few times. The V gene is TRBV7-9, the J gene TRBJ2-1; D remains unclear. V lost 2 bases and J lost 4, with 9 bases in between. The CDR3 extends over 14 amino acids. The V gene's germline CDR1 is SEHNR and CDR2 FQNEAQ (reference sequence). This chain's CDR3 is CASSLIGSYNEQFF. The CDR3 nucleotides are TGTGCCAGCAGCTTAATTGGCAGTTACAATGAGCAGTTCTTC.

The sample holds a few counts of this clonotype. This sequence joins TRBV11-2 and TRBJ1-2; D is unclear. Germline-derived CDR1 and CDR2 are SGHAT and FQNNGV. CDR3 size: 15 residues. The ends were cut back, 5 bases at V and 3 bases at J, with 16 bases in the middle. DNA for the CDR3: TGTGCCAGCAGCCCCTTTTTGGCGGCACACTATGGCTACACCTTC. It translates to CASSPFLAAHYGYTF.

The CDR3 sequence: CASRRDRGPNQPQHF. Here the CDR3 DNA reads TGTGCCAGCAGACGGGACAGGGGGCCTAATCAGCCCCAGCATTTT. The chain links TRBV6-5 to TRBJ1-5; 12 nucleotides agree with TRBD1. This CDR3 spans 15 amino acids. From germline, CDR1 is MNHEY and CDR2 SVGAGI. The ends lost 6 bases at V and 4 bases at J; junction bases unmatched: 4.

The chain has TRBV10-3 and TRBJ1-1, with D tentatively TRBD1 (6 bases). The ends were cut back, 8 bases at V and 2 bases at J, with 12 bases in the middle. Germline V gene data show CDR1 as ENHRY and CDR2 as SYGVKD. This CDR3 region has 13 residues. In nucleotides, the CDR3 is TGTGCCATCGGGGGGCAGATAAACACTGAAGCTTTCTTT. Protein product: CAIGGQINTEAFF.

The chain has TRBV20-1 and TRBJ2-1, with 7 positions matching TRBD2. The CDR3 covers 14 residues. V lost 0 bases and J lost 4; bases outside the gene matches: 3. Germline values: CDR1 DFQATT, CDR2 SNEGSKA (reference sequence). The chain's CDR3 is CSARDLGGYNEQFF. DNA for the CDR3: TGCAGTGCTAGAGATCTCGGGGGGTACAATGAGCAGTTCTTC.

This clonotype has more than one count but fewer than ten. J is TRBJ1-2 and V is TRBV18, with unresolved D. Germline CDR1 and CDR2: KGHSH and LQKENI. CDR3 size: 13 residues. V lost 2 bases and J 8 bases, leaving 12 bases between the germline ends. The CDR3 coding sequence is TGTGCCAGCTCACCAGACTATCAGCGGGGCTACACCTTC. Translated, it gives CASSPDYQRGYTF.

The CDR3 spells CASGLELFF. CDR3 DNA: TGTGCCAGCGGACTAGAGCTGTTTTTT. The J gene is TRBJ2-2, the V gene TRBV6-6, with TRBD2 as a possible D gene (6 bases). The CDR3 has 9 residues. Germline V gene sequence: CDR1 MNHNY, CDR2 SVGAGI (reference sequence). Trimming pared 8 bases from V and 11 bases from J, leaving 6 bases between.